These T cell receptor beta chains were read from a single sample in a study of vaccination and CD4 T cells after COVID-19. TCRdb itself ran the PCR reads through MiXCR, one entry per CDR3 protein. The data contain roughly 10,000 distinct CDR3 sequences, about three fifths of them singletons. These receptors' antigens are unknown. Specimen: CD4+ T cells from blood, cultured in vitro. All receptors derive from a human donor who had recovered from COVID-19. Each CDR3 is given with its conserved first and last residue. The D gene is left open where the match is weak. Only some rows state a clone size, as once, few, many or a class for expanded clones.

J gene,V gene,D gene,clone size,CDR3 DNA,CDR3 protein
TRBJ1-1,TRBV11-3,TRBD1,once,TGTGCCAGCAGCTTTCGTACAGGGGGCCTAAACACTGAAGCTTTCTTT,CASSFRTGGLNTEAFF
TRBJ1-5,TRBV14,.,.,TGTGCCAGCAGCCAAGACCTGAATCAGCCCCAGCATTTT,CASSQDLNQPQHF
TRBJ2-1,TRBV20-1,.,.,TGCAGTGCTACTTGGAATGAGCAGTTCTTC,CSATWNEQFF
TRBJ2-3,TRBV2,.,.,TGTGCCAGCAGTGGGGATGGTAGGCCAGATACGCAGTATTTT,CASSGDGRPDTQYF
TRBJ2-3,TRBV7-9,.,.,TGTGCCAGCAACCCCTCGACGAGCACAGATACGCAGTATTTT,CASNPSTSTDTQYF
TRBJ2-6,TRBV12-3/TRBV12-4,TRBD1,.,TGTGCCAGCAGGAGACAGGGTGGGTCTGGGGCCAACGTCCTGACTTTC,CASRRQGGSGANVLTF
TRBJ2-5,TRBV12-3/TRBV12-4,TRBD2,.,TGTGCCAGCAGTTTAAGCGGGGGAAAAGAGACCCAGTACTTC,CASSLSGGKETQYF
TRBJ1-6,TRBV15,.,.,TGTGCCACCAGCAGAGATCCAAATAGTCGCTATTCACCCCTCCACTTT,CATSRDPNSRYSPLHF
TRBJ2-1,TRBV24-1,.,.,TGTGCCACCAGTGATTTGCAGTCAAACAATGAGCAGTTCTTC,CATSDLQSNNEQFF
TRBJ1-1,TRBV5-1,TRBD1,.,TGCGCCAGCAGCGCCGGGACAGGGTTCGTGAACACTGAAGCTTTCTTT,CASSAGTGFVNTEAFF
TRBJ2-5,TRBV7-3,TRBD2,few,TGTGCCAGCAGCTTAGGTCCTAGCGGGGGCCAAGAGACCCAGTACTTC,CASSLGPSGGQETQYF
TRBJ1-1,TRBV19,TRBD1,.,TGTGCCAGTAGTATGGGGACAGGGAGGGCCGAAGCTTTCTTT,CASSMGTGRAEAFF
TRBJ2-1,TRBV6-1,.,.,TGTGCCAGCAGTGATTCGTCAGACAATGAGCAGTTCTTC,CASSDSSDNEQFF
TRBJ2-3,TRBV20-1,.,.,TGCAGTGCCACCCCTTTGAATACGCAGTATTTT,CSATPLNTQYF
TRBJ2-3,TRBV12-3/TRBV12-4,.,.,TGTGCCAGCAGCAGCTCGTCCGATACGCAGTATTTT,CASSSSSDTQYF
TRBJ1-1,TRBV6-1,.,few,TGTGCCAGCAGTGATAGTCTGCAGGGTCTCACTGAAGCTTTCTTT,CASSDSLQGLTEAFF
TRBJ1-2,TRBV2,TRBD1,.,TGTGCCAGCACAGGGGGCCCCTATGGCTACACCTTC,CASTGGPYGYTF
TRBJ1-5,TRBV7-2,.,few,TGTGCCAGCAGCCCCGAGGGGGGGGATCAGCCCCAGCATTTT,CASSPEGGDQPQHF
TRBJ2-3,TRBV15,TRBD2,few,TGTGCCACCAGCAGAAGGACTAGCGGCACAGATACGCAGTATTTT,CATSRRTSGTDTQYF
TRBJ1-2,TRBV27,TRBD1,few,TGTGCCAGCTTTGTTTGGACAGGCTATGGCTACACCTTC,CASFVWTGYGYTF
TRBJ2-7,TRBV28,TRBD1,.,TGTGCCAGCAGTTCTACCGGGACAGGCACCTACGAGCAGTACTTC,CASSSTGTGTYEQYF
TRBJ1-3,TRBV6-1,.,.,TGTGCCAGCAGAGGGCCGTACTCTGGAAACACCATATATTTT,CASRGPYSGNTIYF
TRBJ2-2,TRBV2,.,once,TGTGCCAGCAGTGAAAGGTCTGCGGGCACCGGGGAGCTGTTTTTT,CASSERSAGTGELFF
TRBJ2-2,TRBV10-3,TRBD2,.,TGTGCCATCAGTGAGTCTCGCGGGAGCACCACCGGGGAGCTGTTTTTT,CAISESRGSTTGELFF
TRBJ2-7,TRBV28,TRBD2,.,TGTGCCAGCAGTTTAGTCACGGCGGGAGCCAACGAGCAGTACTTC,CASSLVTAGANEQYF
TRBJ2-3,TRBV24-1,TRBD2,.,TGTGCCACCAGTGAAACGACTAGCGGCACAGATACGCAGTATTTT,CATSETTSGTDTQYF
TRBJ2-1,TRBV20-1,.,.,TGCAGTGCCCGATGGTGGCAGAACAATGAGCAGTTCTTC,CSARWWQNNEQFF
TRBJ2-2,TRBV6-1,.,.,TGTGCCAGCAGCCCGACTACTGGGGAGCTGTTTTTT,CASSPTTGELFF
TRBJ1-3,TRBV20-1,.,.,TGCAGTGCTAGAGATCCGCGGGGGGCAAACACCATATATTTT,CSARDPRGANTIYF
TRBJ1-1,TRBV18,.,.,TGTGCCAGCTCACAATACACAGCGGGACTGAACACTGAAGCTTTCTTT,CASSQYTAGLNTEAFF
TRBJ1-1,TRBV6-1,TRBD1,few,TGTGCCAGCAGCCACAGGGGGACTAACACTGAAGCTTTCTTT,CASSHRGTNTEAFF
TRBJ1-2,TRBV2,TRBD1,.,TGTGCCAGCAGGGAGGGGGCCCCGTATGGCTACACCTTC,CASREGAPYGYTF
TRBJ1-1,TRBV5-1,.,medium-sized,TGCGCCAGCAGCTTGAGAGCGATGAACACTGAAGCTTTCTTT,CASSLRAMNTEAFF
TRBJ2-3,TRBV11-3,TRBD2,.,TGTGCCAGCAGCTTAGTGGCTAGCGGGGTGGATACGCAGTATTTT,CASSLVASGVDTQYF
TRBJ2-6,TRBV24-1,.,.,TGTGCCACCAGTGATTCAGGGGCAGGGGTGGCAGGTGTCCTGACTTTC,CATSDSGAGVAGVLTF
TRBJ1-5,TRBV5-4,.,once,TGTGCCAGCAGCGGACGGATTAGCAATCAGCCCCAGCATTTT,CASSGRISNQPQHF
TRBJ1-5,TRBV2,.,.,TGTGCCAGCGGTACTCGGCCGGGAGCCCAGCATTTT,CASGTRPGAQHF
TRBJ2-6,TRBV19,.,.,TGTGCCAGTAGTATTAATGGCAACCATTTATCTGGGGCCAACGTCCTGACTTTC,CASSINGNHLSGANVLTF
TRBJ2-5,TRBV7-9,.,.,TGTGCCAGCAGCTTATTCGAGGGGCCCCAAGAGACCCAGTACTTC,CASSLFEGPQETQYF
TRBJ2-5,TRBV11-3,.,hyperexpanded,TGTGCCAGCAGCTCCGGAGCGGAGACCCAGTACTTC,CASSSGAETQYF
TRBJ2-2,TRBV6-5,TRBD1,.,TGTGCCAGCAGTTACGGAGGACAGGGGGTTGGAGTCGGGGAGCTGTTTTTT,CASSYGGQGVGVGELFF
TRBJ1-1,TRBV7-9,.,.,TGTGCCAGCAGCTTAGGACAATCCGCCACTGAAGCTTTCTTT,CASSLGQSATEAFF
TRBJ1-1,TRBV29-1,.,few,TGCAGCGTTGAAGGGCGGCTGAACACTGAAGCTTTCTTT,CSVEGRLNTEAFF
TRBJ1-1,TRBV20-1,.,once,TGCAGTGCTAGTATCGGCAGTTGGAACACTGAAGCTTTCTTT,CSASIGSWNTEAFF
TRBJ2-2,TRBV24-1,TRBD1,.,TGTGCCACCAGTGATTTGCGGGACAGGGGTGACGCGCTGTTTTTT,CATSDLRDRGDALFF
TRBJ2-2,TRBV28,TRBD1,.,TGTGCCAGCAGCAAGCGGACAGGGAACACCGGGGAGCTGTTTTTT,CASSKRTGNTGELFF
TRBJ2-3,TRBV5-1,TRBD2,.,TGCGCCAGCAGTCAAAGCCTAGCGGGAGGGACCACAGATACGCAGTATTTT,CASSQSLAGGTTDTQYF
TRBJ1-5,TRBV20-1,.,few,TGCAGTGCTAGAGATATGAGGAGCGGAGGGGTCGGGTTCCAGCCCCAGCATTTT,CSARDMRSGGVGFQPQHF
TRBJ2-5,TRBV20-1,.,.,TGCAGTGCTAGAGCCGGACAGAAAGAGACCCAGTACTTC,CSARAGQKETQYF